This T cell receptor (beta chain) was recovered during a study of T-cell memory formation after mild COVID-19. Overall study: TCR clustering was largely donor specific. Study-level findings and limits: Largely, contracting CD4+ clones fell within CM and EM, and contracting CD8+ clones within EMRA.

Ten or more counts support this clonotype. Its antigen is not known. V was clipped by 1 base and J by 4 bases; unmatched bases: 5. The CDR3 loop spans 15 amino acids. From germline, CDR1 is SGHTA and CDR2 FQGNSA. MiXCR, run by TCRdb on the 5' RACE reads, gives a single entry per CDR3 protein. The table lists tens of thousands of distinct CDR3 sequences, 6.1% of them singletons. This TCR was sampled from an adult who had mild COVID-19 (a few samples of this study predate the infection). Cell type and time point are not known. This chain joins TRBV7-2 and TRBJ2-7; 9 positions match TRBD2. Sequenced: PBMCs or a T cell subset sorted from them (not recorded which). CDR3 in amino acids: CASSLGASGIYEQYF. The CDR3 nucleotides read TGTGCCAGCAGCTTAGGTGCTAGCGGGATTTACGAGCAGTACTTC.